These 25 T cell receptor beta chains share one sample of origin, sequenced in a study of cytomegalovirus exposure and HLA in healthy donors. PCR employed 60 Vbeta and 13 Jbeta primers. Profiled with immunoSEQ multiplex PCR; TCRdb holds only in-frame clones, not every one. The sample records some 150,000 clones, approximately 75% being singletons. Sequences were obtained from PBMCs. These receptors all come from a man in his forties or fifties in good health and CMV-seropositive.

This clone was counted between two and nine times. Being one base from a much bigger clone, this may be a read error. Other DNA sequences in the same sample also yield this CDR3. This sequence joins TRBV5-6 and TRBJ2-5; perhaps TRBD1 as D (6 bases). CDR3 length: 15 amino acids. Germline CDR1 SGHDT, CDR2 YYEEEE. The CDR3 loop is CASSLGRTGQETQYF. CDR3 in DNA: TGCGCCAGCAGCTTGGGGCGAACAGGGCAAGAGACCCAGTACTTC.

This clone was observed a handful of times. The CDR3 reads CASSLGEGGGEKLFF. The CDR3 DNA reads TGCGCCAGCAGCTTGGGGGAGGGCGGTGGCGAAAAACTGTTTTTT. V and J are TRBV5-1 and TRBJ1-4; D ambiguous. Looked up from germline, CDR1 is SGHRS and CDR2 is YFSETQ. This CDR3 spans 15 amino acids. The V end lost 0 bases, the J end lost 8 bases, and 14 bases lay between the germline ends.

The chain uses TRBV5-1 and TRBJ2-2; 7 nucleotides match TRBD2. V lost 0 bases and J lost 6; bases outside the gene matches: 2. The CDR3 totals 14 residues. CDR1 is SGHRS, CDR2 YFSETQ, per germline. The CDR3 loop reads CASSLASGAGELFF. The CDR3 coding sequence is TGCGCCAGCAGCTTGGCAAGCGGGGCCGGGGAGCTGTTTTTT. The variable domain in full, with the rest retrieved from reference TRBV5-1 and TRBJ2-2, is KAGVTQTPRYLIKTRGQQVTLSCSPISGHRSVSWYQQTPGQGLQFLFEYFSETQRNKGNFPGRFSGRQFSNSRSEMNVSTLELGDSALYLCASSLASGAGELFFGEGSRLTVL.

The chain has TRBV6-1 and TRBJ2-2, with D possibly being TRBD2 (7 bases). V lost 6 bases and J 1 base, leaving 9 bases between the germline ends. CDR3 size: 14 residues. The germline V gene encodes CDR1 MNHNS and CDR2 SASEGT. Here the CDR3 reads CASRGGRNTGELFF. For the CDR3, the DNA is TGTGCCAGCAGGGGGGGGCGGAACACCGGGGAGCTGTTTTTT.

The rearrangement joins TRBV11-2 to TRBJ1-6, with 10 positions matching TRBD1. After removal of 3 bases from V and 8 bases from J, the junction contained 4 bases not matched to a gene. Germline-derived CDR1 and CDR2 are SGHAT and FQNNGV. This CDR3 has 15 residues. The CDR3 DNA sequence: TGTGCCAGCAGCTTGAGGACAGGGGGTGATTCACCCCTCCACTTT. It codes for CASSLRTGGDSPLHF.

The V call is TRBV5-1, the J call TRBJ2-7; 9 bases match TRBD1. V was pared by 4 bases and J by 1 base, with 6 bases of the junction left unmatched. Germline V gives CDR1 SGHRS, CDR2 YFSETQ. The length of the CDR3 is 15 residues. For the CDR3, the DNA is TGCGCCAGCAGCCAAGGACAGGGGCGATCCTACGAGCAGTACTTC. This gives the protein CASSQGQGRSYEQYF.

The chain employs TRBV5-6 and TRBJ2-1, with D possibly matching TRBD2 (6 bases). Trimming left V 5 bases short and J 7 bases short, with 19 bases between. The CDR3 is made up of 15 amino acids. Germline values: CDR1 SGHDT, CDR2 YYEEEE. The CDR3 is CASRGTGTPRNEQFF. The CDR3 region has the DNA TGTGCCAGCAGGGGTACCGGGACTCCGAGGAATGAGCAGTTCTTC.

This clone was detected ten times or more. Other DNA sequences of this sample code for an identical CDR3. This sequence joins TRBV10-3 and TRBJ1-4; a weak D match, TRBD1 (6 bases). V was cut by 2 bases and J by 8 bases, with 15 bases left in between. The CDR3 spans 15 residues. Germline-derived CDR1 and CDR2 are ENHRY and SYGVKD. The CDR3 loop is CAISEQQGVSEKLFF. DNA for the CDR3: TGTGCCATCAGTGAGCAACAGGGTGTGAGCGAAAAACTGTTTTTT.

The V and J genes are TRBV4-1 and TRBJ1-2; 8 nucleotides agree with TRBD1. Looked up from germline, CDR1 is MGHRA and CDR2 is YSYEKL. The CDR3 loop spans 14 amino acids. V was pared by 3 bases and J by 6 bases, with 6 bases of the junction left unmatched. The CDR3 sequence is CASSHPRGQNGYTF. The CDR3 region has the DNA TGCGCCAGCAGCCACCCCAGGGGGCAGAATGGCTACACCTTC.

The CDR3 nucleotides read TGTGCCAGCAGGGAGCGGGGGGGCACAGATACGCAGTATTTT. Translated: CASRERGGTDTQYF. The rearrangement uses TRBV5-4 and TRBJ2-3; 9 nucleotides match TRBD2. V gave up 5 bases and J gave up 1 base; unmatched junction bases: 2. Germline V gene lookup returns CDR1 SGHNT and CDR2 YYREEE (reference sequence). The CDR3 loop spans 14 amino acids.

The chain employs TRBV18 and TRBJ1-4; D is ambiguous. V was clipped by 2 bases and J by 3 bases, with 7 bases between them. The CDR3 has 14 amino acids. CDR1 KGHSH and CDR2 LQKENI come from the germline V gene. The CDR3 here is CASSPREANEKLFF. CDR3 coding DNA: TGTGCCAGCTCACCAAGGGAGGCTAATGAAAAACTGTTTTTT.

The chain couples TRBV4-2 to TRBJ1-1; weak D call: TRBD1 (6 bases). CDR3 length: 15 residues. Trimming removed 4 bases at V and 2 bases at J, with 14 bases between. Germline values: CDR1 LGHNA, CDR2 YNFKEQ. The CDR3 reads CASSPRGQSNTEAFF. CDR3 in DNA: TGTGCCAGCAGCCCCCGCGGACAGTCTAACACTGAAGCTTTCTTT.

This clone appeared a few times. The chain carries TRBV6-1 and TRBJ2-6; weak D call: TRBD1 (5 bases). Germline V gene data show CDR1 as MNHNS and CDR2 as SASEGT. Trimming removed 7 bases from V and 0 bases from J, with 10 bases in between. This CDR3 contains 15 residues. The CDR3 reads CASKTASSGANVLTF. The CDR3 coding sequence is TGTGCCAGCAAGACAGCGAGCTCTGGGGCCAACGTCCTGACTTTC.

The chain carries TRBV11-2 and TRBJ1-1; D is undetermined. Per germline, CDR1 SGHAT and CDR2 FQNNGV. Trimming took off 3 bases at V and 5 bases at J, with 10 bases between the two ends. The length of the CDR3 is 13 residues. Here the CDR3 reads CASSLVRGTEAFF. The CDR3 nucleotides read TGTGCCAGCAGCTTGGTTCGAGGGACTGAAGCTTTCTTT. The full variable domain, in which reference TRBV11-2 and TRBJ1-1 provide the parts outside the CDR3, is EAGVAQSPRYKIIEKRQSVAFWCNPISGHATLYWYQQILGQGPKLLIQFQNNGVVDDSQLPKDRFSAERLKGVDSTLKIQPAKLEDSAVYLCASSLVRGTEAFFGQGTRLTVV.

This chain joins TRBV10-2 and TRBJ1-2, with D possibly being TRBD1 (6 bases). V shed 2 bases and J shed 6 bases, with 19 bases lying between them. CDR1 and CDR2 (germline): WSHSY, SAAADI. The CDR3 is made up of 16 amino acids. The CDR3 bases are TGCGCCAGCAGTGAGGGCAGGGGTACGCGCGGTAATGGCTACACCTTC. The encoded protein is CASSEGRGTRGNGYTF.

CDR3 DNA sequence: TGTGCCAGCAGCTTACCCCCCCTAAACTACGAGCAGTACTTC. Translation: CASSLPPLNYEQYF. The chain joins TRBV7-2 to TRBJ2-7; D gene uncertain. Trimming took 2 bases from V and 3 from J, leaving 11 bases between them. This CDR3 spans 14 amino acids. Germline V gene lookup returns CDR1 SGHTA and CDR2 FQGNSA.

The gene calls are TRBV10-3 and TRBJ2-5; a possible D gene is TRBD1 (6 bases). V dropped 6 bases and J dropped 2 bases, with 16 bases sitting between them. The V gene's germline CDR1 is ENHRY and CDR2 SYGVKD. This CDR3 spans 15 amino acids. The CDR3, as DNA: TGTGCCATCAGCGACACCTGGACAGTTCAAGAGACCCAGTACTTC. The encoded protein is CAISDTWTVQETQYF.

A few counts support this clone. The CDR3 DNA reads as TGTGCCAGCTCACTAGGGGCGAGAAACACCATATATTTT. It encodes CASSLGARNTIYF. The rearrangement links TRBV18 to TRBJ1-3, with D possibly being TRBD1 (5 bases). CDR1 and CDR2 (germline): KGHSH, LQKENI. V shed 4 bases and J shed 5 bases, with 9 bases lying between them. The CDR3 covers 13 residues.

The rearrangement joins TRBV6-1 to TRBJ2-7; 10 nucleotides agree with TRBD1. Germline CDR1 and CDR2: MNHNS and SASEGT. CDR3 length: 13 amino acids. V was pared by 7 bases and J by 9 bases, with 9 bases of the junction left unmatched. CDR3 sequence (DNA): TGTGCCAGCAAGACGGACAGGGGGGTGGCGCAGTACTTC. Translated, it gives CASKTDRGVAQYF.

The chain recombines TRBV7-8 with TRBJ2-2; 9 positions match TRBD1. Germline-derived CDR1 and CDR2 are SGHVS and FQNEAQ. V was clipped by 4 bases and J by 5 bases; unmatched bases: 11. CDR3 size: 17 residues. In DNA form, the CDR3 reads TGTGCCAGCAGCTCCTCTCCGGGACAGGGTGTAACCGGGGAGCTGTTTTTT. Protein sequence: CASSSSPGQGVTGELFF. Complete variable domain (other parts from reference TRBV7-8 and TRBJ2-2): GAGVSQSPRYKVAKRGQDVALRCDPISGHVSLFWYQQALGQGPEFLTYFQNEAQLDKSGLPSDRFFAERPEGSVSTLKIQRTQQEDSAVYLCASSSSPGQGVTGELFFGEGSRLTVL.

This clone was detected only a few times. This chain joins TRBV9 and TRBJ2-7, with D maybe TRBD2 (6 bases). Trimming removed 0 bases at V and 3 bases at J, with 22 bases between. This CDR3 has 18 residues. From germline, CDR1 is SGDLS and CDR2 YYNGEE. CDR3 in amino acids: CASSVGEISRQGGYEQYF. CDR3 coding DNA: TGTGCCAGCAGCGTAGGTGAGATCTCCCGGCAGGGAGGCTACGAGCAGTACTTC.

The rearrangement uses TRBV15 and TRBJ2-1; 9 bases agree with TRBD2. The CDR3 extends over 17 amino acids. Germline assignment: CDR1 LNHNV and CDR2 YYDKDF (reference sequence). V trimming: 4 bases; J trimming: 1 base; junction bases outside the gene matches: 8. This chain's CDR3 is CATSTYISGSSYNEQFF. CDR3 bases: TGTGCCACCAGCACATACATTAGCGGGAGTTCCTACAATGAGCAGTTCTTC.

The rearrangement joins TRBV11-2 to TRBJ2-2, with TRBD2 matching 10 bases. This CDR3 comprises 16 residues. V lost 2 bases to trimming and J lost 6 bases; unmatched junction nucleotides: 6. The germline V gene has CDR1 SGHAT and CDR2 FQNNGV. The CDR3 loop is CASSLSSGRAPGELFF. The CDR3 DNA sequence: TGTGCCAGCAGCTTATCCAGCGGGAGGGCCCCCGGGGAGCTGTTTTTT.

The genes are TRBV7-2 and TRBJ1-4; 7 bases match TRBD1. The germline CDR1 and CDR2 sequences are SGHTA and FQGNSA. The CDR3 contains 16 residues. With V trimmed by 4 bases and J by 4 bases, 9 bases remained unmatched. The CDR3 region is CASSSNRGGGNEKLFF. CDR3 in DNA: TGTGCCAGCAGCTCTAACAGGGGTGGGGGTAATGAAAAACTGTTTTTT.

This chain connects TRBV4-3 to TRBJ2-2; D possibly corresponds to TRBD1 (6 bases). The V end lost 3 bases, the J end lost 0 bases, and 8 bases lay between the germline ends. Germline V gene sequence: CDR1 LGHNA, CDR2 YSLEER. The CDR3 extends over 15 amino acids. The DNA of the CDR3 is TGCGCCAGCAGCCAGGGGACAACGAACACCGGGGAGCTGTTTTTT. It translates to CASSQGTTNTGELFF.